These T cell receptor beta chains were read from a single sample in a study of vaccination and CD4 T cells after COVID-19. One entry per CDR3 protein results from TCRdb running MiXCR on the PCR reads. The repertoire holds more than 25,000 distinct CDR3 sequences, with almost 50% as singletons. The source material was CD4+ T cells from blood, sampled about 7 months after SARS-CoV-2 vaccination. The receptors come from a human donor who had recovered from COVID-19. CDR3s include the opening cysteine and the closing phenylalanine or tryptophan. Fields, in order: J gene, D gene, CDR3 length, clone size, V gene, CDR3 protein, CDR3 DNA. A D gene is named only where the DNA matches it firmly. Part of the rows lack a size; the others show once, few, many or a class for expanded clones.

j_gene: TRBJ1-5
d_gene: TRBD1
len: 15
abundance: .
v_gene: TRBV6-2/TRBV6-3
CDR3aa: CASRSTGTGDQPQHF
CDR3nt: TGTGCCAGCCGCAGTACCGGGACAGGGGATCAGCCCCAGCATTTT

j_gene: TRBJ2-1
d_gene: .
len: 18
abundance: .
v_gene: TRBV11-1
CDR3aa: CASSHVPVGPGADNEQFF
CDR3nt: TGTGCCAGCAGCCACGTTCCCGTGGGGCCGGGAGCCGACAATGAGCAGTTCTTC

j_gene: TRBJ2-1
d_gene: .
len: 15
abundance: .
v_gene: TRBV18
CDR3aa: CASSPLTGEGNEQFF
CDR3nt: TGTGCCAGCTCACCACTGACAGGCGAGGGCAATGAGCAGTTCTTC

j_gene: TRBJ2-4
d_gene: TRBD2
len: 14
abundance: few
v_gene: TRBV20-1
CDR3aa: CSAEDRGRANIQYF
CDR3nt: TGCAGTGCCGAAGACCGCGGGAGGGCTAACATTCAGTACTTC

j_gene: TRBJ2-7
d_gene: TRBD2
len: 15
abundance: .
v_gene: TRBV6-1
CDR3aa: CASTYSGSGTYEQYF
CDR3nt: TGTGCCAGCACATATTCGGGTAGCGGGACCTACGAGCAGTACTTC

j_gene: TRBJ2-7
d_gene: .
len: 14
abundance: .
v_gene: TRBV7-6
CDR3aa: CASSPGTDSYEQYF
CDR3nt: TGTGCCAGCAGCCCGGGGACGGACTCCTACGAGCAGTACTTC

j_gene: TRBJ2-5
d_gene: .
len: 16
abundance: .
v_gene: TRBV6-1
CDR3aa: CASTLNTAGVRETQYF
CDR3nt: TGTGCCAGCACCCTTAACACTGCTGGAGTGCGGGAGACCCAGTACTTC

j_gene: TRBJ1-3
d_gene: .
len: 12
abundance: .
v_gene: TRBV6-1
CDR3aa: CASRSEAAAIYF
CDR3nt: TGTGCCAGCAGATCGGAGGCCGCCGCCATATATTTT

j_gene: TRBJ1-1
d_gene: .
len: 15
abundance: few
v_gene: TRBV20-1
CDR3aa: CSVTTWVSRNTEAFF
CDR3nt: TGCAGTGTCACAACCTGGGTCAGTCGAAACACTGAAGCTTTCTTT

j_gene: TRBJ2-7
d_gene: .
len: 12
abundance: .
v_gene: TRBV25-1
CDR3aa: CASSAGAYEQYF
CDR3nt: TGTGCCAGCAGTGCGGGGGCTTACGAGCAGTACTTC

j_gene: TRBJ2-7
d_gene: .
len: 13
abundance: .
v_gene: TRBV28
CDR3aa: CATTDSISYEQYF
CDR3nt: TGTGCTACGACGGACAGCATCTCCTACGAGCAGTACTTC

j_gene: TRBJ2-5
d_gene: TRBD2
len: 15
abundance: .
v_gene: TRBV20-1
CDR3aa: CSTSPSGRASETQYF
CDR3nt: TGCAGTACTAGCCCTAGCGGGAGGGCCAGTGAGACCCAGTACTTC

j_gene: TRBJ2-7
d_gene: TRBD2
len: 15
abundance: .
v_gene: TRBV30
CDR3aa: CAWSVRGRGYYEQYF
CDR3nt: TGTGCCTGGAGTGTACGAGGGAGGGGATACTACGAGCAGTACTTC

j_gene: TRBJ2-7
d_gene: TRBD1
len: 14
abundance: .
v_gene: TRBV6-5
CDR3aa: CASSYGTGGYEQYF
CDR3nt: TGTGCCAGCAGTTACGGGACAGGGGGTTACGAGCAGTACTTC

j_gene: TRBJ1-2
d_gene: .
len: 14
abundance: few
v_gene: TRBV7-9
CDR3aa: CASSSGPRDYGYTF
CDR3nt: TGTGCCAGCAGCTCGGGCCCCCGCGACTATGGCTACACCTTC

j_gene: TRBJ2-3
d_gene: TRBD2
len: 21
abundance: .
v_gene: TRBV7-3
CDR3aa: CASSLGLGLAGGPEGTDTQYF
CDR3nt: TGTGCCAGCAGCTTGGGCCTTGGACTAGCGGGAGGGCCGGAAGGCACAGATACGCAGTATTTT

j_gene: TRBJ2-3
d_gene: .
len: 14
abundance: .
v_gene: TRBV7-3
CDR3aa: CASSPFPGKDTQYF
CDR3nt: TGTGCCAGCAGCCCGTTCCCAGGTAAAGATACGCAGTATTTT

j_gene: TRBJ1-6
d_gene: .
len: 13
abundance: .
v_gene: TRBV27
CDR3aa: CASQSGVGPPLHF
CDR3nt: TGTGCCAGCCAATCAGGGGTTGGGCCCCCCCTCCACTTT

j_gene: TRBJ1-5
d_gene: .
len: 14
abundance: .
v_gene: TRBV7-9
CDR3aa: CASSKGGAPQPQHF
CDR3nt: TGTGCCAGCAGCAAAGGGGGGGCTCCTCAGCCCCAGCATTTT

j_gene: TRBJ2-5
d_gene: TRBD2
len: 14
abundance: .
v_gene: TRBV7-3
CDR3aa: CASSPSGDWETQYF
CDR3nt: TGTGCCAGCAGCCCTAGCGGGGATTGGGAGACCCAGTACTTC

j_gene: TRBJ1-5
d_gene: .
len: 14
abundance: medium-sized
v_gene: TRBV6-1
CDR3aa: CASSNSWEGQPQHF
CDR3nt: TGTGCCAGCAGCAACAGCTGGGAGGGTCAGCCCCAGCATTTT

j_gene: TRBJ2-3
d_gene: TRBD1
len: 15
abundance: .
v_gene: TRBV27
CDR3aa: CASSWSQGDTDTQYF
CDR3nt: TGTGCCAGCAGTTGGTCGCAGGGGGACACAGATACGCAGTATTTT

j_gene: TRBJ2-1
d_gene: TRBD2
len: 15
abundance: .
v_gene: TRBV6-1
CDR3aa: CASSEELADYNEQFF
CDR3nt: TGTGCCAGCAGTGAAGAACTAGCGGACTACAATGAGCAGTTCTTC

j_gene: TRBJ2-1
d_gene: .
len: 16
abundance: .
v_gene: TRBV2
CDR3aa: CASTVRRRVVGNEQFF
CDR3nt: TGTGCCAGCACCGTCCGTAGGCGAGTAGTGGGCAATGAGCAGTTCTTC

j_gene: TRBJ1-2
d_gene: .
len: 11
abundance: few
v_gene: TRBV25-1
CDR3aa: CASSAGYGYTF
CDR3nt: TGTGCCAGCAGTGCGGGTTATGGCTACACCTTC

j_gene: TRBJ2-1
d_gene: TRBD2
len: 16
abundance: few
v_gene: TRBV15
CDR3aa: CATSRGLGLAGHEQFF
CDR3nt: TGTGCCACCAGCAGGGGGTTGGGGCTAGCGGGCCATGAGCAGTTCTTC

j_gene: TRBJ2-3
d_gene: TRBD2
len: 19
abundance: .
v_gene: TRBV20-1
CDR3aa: CSALPGLADPRWYTDTQYF
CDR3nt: TGCAGTGCTCTCCCGGGACTAGCGGACCCCCGATGGTACACAGATACGCAGTATTTT

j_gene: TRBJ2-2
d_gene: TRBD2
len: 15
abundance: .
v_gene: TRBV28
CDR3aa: CASSIAGEVTGELFF
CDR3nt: TGTGCCAGCAGTATAGCGGGAGAGGTCACCGGGGAGCTGTTTTTT

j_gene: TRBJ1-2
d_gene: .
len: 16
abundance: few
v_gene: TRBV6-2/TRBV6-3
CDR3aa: CASRPPEGRRGYGYTF
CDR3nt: TGTGCCAGCAGACCCCCGGAGGGCCGGCGCGGCTATGGCTACACCTTC

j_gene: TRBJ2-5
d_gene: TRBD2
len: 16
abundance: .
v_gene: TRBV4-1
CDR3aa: CASSPHHLAEGETQYF
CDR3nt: TGCGCCAGCAGCCCACACCACCTAGCGGAGGGGGAGACCCAGTACTTC

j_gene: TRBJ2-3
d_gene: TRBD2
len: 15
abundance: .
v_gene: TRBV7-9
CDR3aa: CVSSLLAVGTDTQYF
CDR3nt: TGTGTCAGCAGCTTGCTAGCGGTAGGCACGGATACGCAGTATTTT

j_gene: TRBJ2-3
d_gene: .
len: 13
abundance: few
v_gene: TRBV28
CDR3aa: CASTLSSTDTQYF
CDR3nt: TGTGCCAGCACCCTGTCTAGCACAGATACGCAGTATTTT

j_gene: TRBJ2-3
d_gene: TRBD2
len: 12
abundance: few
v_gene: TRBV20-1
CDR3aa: CSASREEDTQYF
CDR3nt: TGCAGTGCCTCGCGGGAGGAAGATACGCAGTATTTT

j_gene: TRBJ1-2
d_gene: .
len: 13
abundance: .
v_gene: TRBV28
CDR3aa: CASRTTENYGYTF
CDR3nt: TGTGCCAGCAGGACGACAGAAAACTATGGCTACACCTTC

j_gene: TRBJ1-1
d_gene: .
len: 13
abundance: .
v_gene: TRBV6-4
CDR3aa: CASRKDGNTEAFF
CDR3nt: TGTGCCAGCAGAAAGGACGGGAACACTGAAGCTTTCTTT

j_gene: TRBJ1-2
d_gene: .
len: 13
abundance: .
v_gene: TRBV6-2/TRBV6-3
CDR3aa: CASSKTGLGAYTF
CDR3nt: TGTGCCAGCAGTAAAACGGGGCTCGGGGCTTACACCTTC

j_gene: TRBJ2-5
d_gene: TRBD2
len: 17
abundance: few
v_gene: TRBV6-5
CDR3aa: CASSYMEAGGPGETQYF
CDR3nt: TGTGCCAGCAGTTACATGGAAGCGGGAGGGCCGGGGGAGACCCAGTACTTC

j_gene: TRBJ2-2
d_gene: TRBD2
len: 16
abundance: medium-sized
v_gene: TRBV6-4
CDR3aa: CASSDSTSGDTGELFF
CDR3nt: TGTGCCAGCAGTGACTCGACTAGCGGGGACACCGGGGAGCTGTTTTTT

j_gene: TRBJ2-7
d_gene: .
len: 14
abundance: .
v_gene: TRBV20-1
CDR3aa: CSARTPTDSDEQYF
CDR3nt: TGCAGTGCTAGAACCCCGACAGACTCCGACGAGCAGTACTTC

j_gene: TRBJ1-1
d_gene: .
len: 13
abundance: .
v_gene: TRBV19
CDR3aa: CASTTWEGTEAFF
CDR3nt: TGTGCCAGTACGACCTGGGAGGGGACTGAAGCTTTCTTT

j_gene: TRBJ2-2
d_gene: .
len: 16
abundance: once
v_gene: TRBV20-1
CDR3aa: CSATHPTVGNTGELFF
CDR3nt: TGCAGTGCTACCCATCCCACCGTAGGGAACACCGGGGAGCTGTTTTTT

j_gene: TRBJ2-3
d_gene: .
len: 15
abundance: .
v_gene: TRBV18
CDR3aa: CASSTRQDFTDTQYF
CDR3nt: TGTGCCAGCTCAACACGACAGGACTTCACAGATACGCAGTATTTT

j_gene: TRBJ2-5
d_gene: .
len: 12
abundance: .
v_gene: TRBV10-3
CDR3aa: CAISGPGETQYF
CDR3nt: TGTGCCATCAGTGGGCCCGGGGAGACCCAGTACTTC

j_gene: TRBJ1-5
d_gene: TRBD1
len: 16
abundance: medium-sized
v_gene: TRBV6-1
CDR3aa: CASSDHVGQGVQPQHF
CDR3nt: TGTGCCAGCAGTGACCATGTCGGACAGGGTGTCCAGCCCCAGCATTTT

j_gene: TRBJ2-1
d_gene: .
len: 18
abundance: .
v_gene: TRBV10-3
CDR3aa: CAISESRGGSGSYNEQFF
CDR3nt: TGTGCCATCAGTGAGTCGAGGGGTGGGAGTGGTTCCTACAATGAGCAGTTCTTC

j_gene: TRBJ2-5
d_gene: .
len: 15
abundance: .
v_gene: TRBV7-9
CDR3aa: CASSLRTAGQETQYF
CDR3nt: TGTGCCAGCAGCTTAAGAACCGCTGGCCAAGAGACCCAGTACTTC